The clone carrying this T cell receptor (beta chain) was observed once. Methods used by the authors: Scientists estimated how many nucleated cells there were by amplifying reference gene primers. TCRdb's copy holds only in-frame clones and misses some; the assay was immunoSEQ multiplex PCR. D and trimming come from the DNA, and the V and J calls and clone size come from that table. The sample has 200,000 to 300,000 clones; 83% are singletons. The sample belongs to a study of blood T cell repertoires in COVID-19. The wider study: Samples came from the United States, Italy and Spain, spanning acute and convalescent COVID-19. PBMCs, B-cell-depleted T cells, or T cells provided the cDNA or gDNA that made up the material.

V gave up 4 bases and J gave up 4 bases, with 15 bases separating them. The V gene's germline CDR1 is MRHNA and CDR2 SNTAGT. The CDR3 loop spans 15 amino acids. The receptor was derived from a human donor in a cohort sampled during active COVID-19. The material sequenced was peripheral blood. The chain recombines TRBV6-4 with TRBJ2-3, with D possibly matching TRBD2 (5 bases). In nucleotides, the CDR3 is TGTGCCAGCAGTGGAGGACTCAGCGAGGCAGATACGCAGTATTTT. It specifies CASSGGLSEADTQYF.